These T cell receptor beta chains were read from a single sample in a study of T-cell reconstitution after alpha-beta-depleted transplantation in children. TCRdb recomputed calls from the PCR reads with MiXCR, one row per CDR3 protein. The table includes about 91,000 distinct CDR3 sequences, 7% to 10% detected once. The material sequenced was PBMCs from the stem cell graft donor, taken from the stem cell graft. The receptors shown here come from a human donor who donated a stem cell graft to a child with congenital amegakaryocytic thrombocytopenia. Both conserved end residues are part of each CDR3. The order of the fields is V gene, J gene, clone size, D gene, CDR3 protein, CDR3 DNA. D genes are given only for firm matches. The size field is filled for only some rows; it gives once, few, many or a size class.

>TRBV5-1|TRBJ2-6|many|TRBD1
CASSLAGTGGAGANVLTF
TGCGCCAGCAGCTTGGCAGGGACAGGGGGCGCTGGGGCCAACGTCCTGACTTTC
>TRBV12-3/TRBV12-4|TRBJ1-1|many|-
CASSSPRENTEAFF
TGTGCCAGCAGTTCTCCCCGGGAGAACACTGAAGCTTTCTTT
>TRBV2|TRBJ1-1|many|-
CASSSEGEGVEAFF
TGTGCCAGCAGCTCAGAGGGAGAGGGTGTTGAAGCTTTCTTT
>TRBV20-1|TRBJ1-2|many|-
CSATEQGRGYYGYTF
TGCAGTGCTACAGAACAGGGTCGGGGCTACTATGGCTACACCTTC
>TRBV4-3|TRBJ2-4|few|-
CASSRGAQNIQYF
TGCGCCAGCAGCCGCGGGGCCCAAAACATTCAGTACTTC
>TRBV10-3|TRBJ1-3|many|-
CAIRGDSSGNTIYF
TGTGCCATCAGAGGCGACAGCTCTGGAAACACCATATATTTT
>TRBV12-3/TRBV12-4|TRBJ1-5|many|-
CASSWGLGNQPQHF
TGTGCCAGCAGTTGGGGGTTGGGCAATCAGCCCCAGCATTTT
>TRBV3-1|TRBJ1-2|-|-
CASSHGGEGYTF
TGTGCCAGCAGCCACGGGGGGGAAGGCTACACCTTC
>TRBV4-2|TRBJ1-5|-|-
CASSPGLLYQPQHF
TGTGCCAGCAGTCCGGGGCTCCTCTACCAGCCCCAGCATTTT
>TRBV7-2|TRBJ1-1|many|TRBD1
CASSVTEGGTEAFF
TGTGCCAGCAGCGTGACGGAAGGGGGCACAGAAGCTTTCTTT
>TRBV30|TRBJ1-4|-|-
CAWMEGSSPGGKLFF
TGTGCCTGGATGGAGGGCAGTTCCCCGGGTGGAAAACTGTTTTTT
>TRBV3-1|TRBJ1-1|-|-
CASSQDLVGAEAFF
TGTGCCAGCAGCCAAGACTTGGTGGGGGCTGAAGCTTTCTTT
>TRBV20-1|TRBJ1-3|many|-
CSARDQLTGNTIYF
TGCAGTGCTAGAGATCAATTGACTGGAAACACCATATATTTT
>TRBV20-1|TRBJ2-4|many|-
CSAIDPKGAKNIQYF
TGCAGTGCAATTGACCCAAAGGGGGCCAAAAACATTCAGTACTTC
>TRBV4-3|TRBJ2-6|-|-
CASSQAIGSGANGLTF
TGCGCCAGCAGCCAGGCTATTGGCTCTGGGGCCAACGGCCTGACTTTC
>TRBV28|TRBJ2-7|many|-
CATRDSSSYEQYF
TGTGCCACCAGGGACTCTAGCTCCTACGAGCAGTACTTC
>TRBV10-3|TRBJ1-5|many|TRBD1
CAISGDSEAPQHF
TGTGCCATCAGTGGGGACAGTGAAGCGCCCCAGCATTTT
>TRBV3-1|TRBJ2-1|-|-
CASSRLGAYNEQFF
TGTGCCAGCAGCCGGCTAGGCGCCTACAATGAGCAGTTCTTC
>TRBV5-1|TRBJ1-6|many|-
CASSLLDNNSPLHF
TGCGCCAGCAGCTTGCTGGACAATAATTCACCCCTCCACTTT
>TRBV7-9|TRBJ2-1|many|-
CASSPGRSSYNEQFF
TGTGCCAGCAGCCCCGGAAGAAGCTCCTACAATGAGCAGTTCTTC
>TRBV7-9|TRBJ1-3|-|TRBD1
CARGPGTGGNTIYF
TGTGCCAGGGGCCCCGGGACAGGGGGAAACACCATATATTTT
>TRBV20-1|TRBJ1-1|many|-
CSASGVNTEAFF
TGCAGTGCTAGCGGAGTGAACACTGAAGCTTTCTTT
>TRBV7-2|TRBJ1-1|many|-
CASSSLPENTEAFF
TGTGCCAGCAGCTCACTTCCCGAGAACACTGAAGCTTTCTTT
>TRBV18|TRBJ2-2|many|TRBD2
CASSGLADNTGELFF
TGTGCCAGCTCGGGCCTAGCGGATAACACCGGGGAGCTGTTTTTT
>TRBV5-1|TRBJ2-3|many|-
CASSLGAGGNTDTQYF
TGCGCCAGCAGCTTGGGAGCAGGAGGAAACACAGATACGCAGTATTTT
>TRBV19|TRBJ2-2|many|-
CASRITGLDTGELFF
TGTGCCAGTAGAATTACAGGGTTGGACACCGGGGAGCTGTTTTTT
>TRBV20-1|TRBJ2-5|many|TRBD1
CSTGGQGARGETQYF
TGCAGTACTGGGGGACAGGGGGCGCGAGGGGAGACCCAGTACTTC
>TRBV4-2|TRBJ2-7|many|TRBD2
CASSQGGWAIEAGEQYF
TGTGCCAGCAGCCAAGGTGGTTGGGCGATAGAAGCGGGGGAGCAGTACTTC
>TRBV7-6|TRBJ2-3|many|-
CACGSTDTQYF
TGTGCCTGCGGCAGCACAGATACGCAGTATTTT
>TRBV7-9|TRBJ2-3|many|-
CASSGRTAHDTQYF
TGTGCCAGCAGCGGCCGGACGGCCCATGATACGCAGTATTTT
>TRBV30|TRBJ1-4|many|-
CAWSMYSEGYEKLFF
TGTGCCTGGAGTATGTATTCGGAAGGGTATGAAAAACTGTTTTTT
>TRBV9|TRBJ1-3|many|-
CASSVRPGNTIYF
TGTGCCAGCAGCGTACGGCCTGGAAACACCATATATTTT
>TRBV27|TRBJ2-7|many|-
CASSSGALYEQYF
TGTGCCAGCAGTTCGGGGGCCCTATACGAGCAGTACTTC
>TRBV7-9|TRBJ2-3|few|TRBD2
CASSSPSGISTDTQYF
TGTGCCAGCAGCTCGCCCAGCGGGATCAGCACAGATACGCAGTATTTT
>TRBV3-1|TRBJ2-3|few|TRBD2
CASSLVAGAGGTDTQYF
TGTGCCAGCAGCCTGGTAGCGGGGGCTGGGGGCACAGATACGCAGTATTTT
>TRBV7-9|TRBJ2-1|-|-
CASSLVGLRRNEQFF
TGTGCCAGCAGCTTAGTGGGACTTCGTAGGAATGAGCAGTTCTTC
>TRBV9|TRBJ2-1|many|-
CASSLSGNYNEQFF
TGTGCCAGCAGCCTGAGCGGAAACTACAATGAGCAGTTCTTC
>TRBV7-9|TRBJ1-1|many|-
CASSRMGGAGNTEAFF
TGTGCCAGCAGCCGAATGGGGGGTGCAGGGAACACTGAAGCTTTCTTT
>TRBV28|TRBJ2-3|many|TRBD1
CASSPGTGKDTQYF
TGTGCCAGCAGTCCCGGGACAGGGAAAGATACGCAGTATTTT
>TRBV5-1|TRBJ2-2|many|TRBD2
CASSLDGRDTGELFF
TGCGCCAGCAGCTTGGATGGGAGGGACACCGGGGAGCTGTTTTTT
>TRBV27|TRBJ2-1|-|-
CASSFPSRAYNEQFF
TGTGCCAGCAGTTTCCCCAGCCGGGCTTACAATGAGCAGTTCTTC
>TRBV28|TRBJ2-7|many|-
CASPPVTYERGQTYEQYF
TGTGCCAGCCCACCTGTAACTTATGAGCGGGGACAAACCTACGAGCAGTACTTC
>TRBV6-2/TRBV6-3|TRBJ2-2|many|-
CASSYPGELFF
TGTGCCAGCAGTTACCCCGGGGAGCTGTTTTTT
>TRBV14|TRBJ1-4|few|-
CASSQGLWDEKLFF
TGTGCCAGCAGCCAAGGTCTCTGGGATGAAAAACTGTTTTTT
>TRBV5-5|TRBJ1-5|-|-
CASSLGGIQPQHF
TGTGCCAGCAGCTTGGGCGGTATCCAGCCCCAGCATTTT
>TRBV7-8|TRBJ2-3|-|TRBD1
CASSFQTGKDTQYF
TGTGCCAGCAGCTTCCAGACAGGGAAAGATACGCAGTATTTT
>TRBV7-9|TRBJ2-5|many|-
CASSSRAVQETQYF
TGTGCCAGCAGCTCCCGGGCAGTCCAAGAGACCCAGTACTTC
>TRBV16|TRBJ1-5|many|-
CASSQLDGDQPQHF
TGTGCCAGCAGCCAATTAGACGGAGATCAGCCCCAGCATTTT
>TRBV3-1|TRBJ1-4|many|TRBD1
CASSGSGTESEKLFF
TGTGCCAGCAGCGGTTCCGGGACAGAAAGCGAAAAACTGTTTTTT